Given below is one T cell receptor (beta chain) in context. No antigen is known for it. From the 5' RACE reads, TCRdb lists one entry per CDR3 protein and no DNA. The table lists 400,000 to 450,000 distinct CDR3 sequences. These data originate in a study of T cells expressing NK-cell markers. Turning to the study itself: All TCR beta repertoires analysed originated from sorted CD3+CD56+NKG2C+, CD3+CD56+NKG2C- and CD3+CD56-NKG2C+ T cells. Out of eight donors sequenced, seven tested HCMV-seropositive and the remaining one seronegative.

General study findings and limits: Nothing established the HCMV specificity of expanded NKG2C+ T cell clones.

Sequencing used blood T cells: a sorted CD56 or NKG2C T cell subset, CD4+ or CD8+ T cells, or bulk PBMC T cells (not recorded which). The receptor comes from a woman between 18 and 75 years old in good health.

The CDR3 loop reads CASSLDGITGELFF. The J gene is TRBJ2-2, the V gene TRBV5-4. The CDR3 totals 14 residues. CDR1 is SGHNT and CDR2 is YYREEE in the germline V gene (reference sequence).